This TCR beta chain was obtained from a study of cytomegalovirus exposure and HLA in healthy donors. Notes on the study in general: TCR beta sequences reportedly predicted most subjects' HLA-A and HLA-B alleles accurately.

The PCR had 60 Vbeta and 13 Jbeta primers. Profiled with immunoSEQ multiplex PCR; TCRdb holds only in-frame clones, not every one. There are 180,000 or so clones in the sample; about three quarters occur only once, and over 13% lies in the top ten. For this clone: Its antigen is not known.

Sequencing was carried out using PBMCs. The sequence was obtained from a man between 45 and 60 years old in good health and CMV-seropositive.

In DNA, the CDR3 is TGTGCCAGCAGTGACAGCGGAGGGAACACTGAAGCTTTCTTT. This codes for CASSDSGGNTEAFF. V and J are TRBV6-4 and TRBJ1-1; D gene ambiguous. Germline V gene lookup returns CDR1 MRHNA and CDR2 SNTAGT. The CDR3 extends over 14 amino acids. Trimming took off 2 bases at V and 1 base at J, with 8 bases between the two ends.